This entry lists 13 T cell receptor beta chains sequenced from one sample in a study of CD8 T cells in Susac syndrome. A quantity of roughly 0.5 to 1 ug RNA underwent reverse transcription using random hexamers. Via MiXCR, TCRdb re-called the immunoSEQ multiplex PCR reads, giving one row per CDR3 protein. This table holds 300,000 to 350,000 distinct CDR3 sequences, about 91% found once. Sequencing used CD4+ T cells from PBMCs. These receptors were collected from a human donor with multiple sclerosis.

This clonotype came up a few times. The rearrangement links TRBV6-2 or TRBV6-3 to TRBJ2-1, with a weak D call TRBD2 (6 bases). V dropped 6 bases and J dropped 2 bases, with 14 bases sitting between them. CDR1 MNHEY and CDR2 SVGEGT come from the germline V gene. The CDR3 length is 15 residues. CDR3 protein: CASSQAGIPYNEQFF. Here the CDR3 DNA reads TGTGCCAGCAGCCAAGCGGGTATACCCTACAATGAGCAGTTCTTC.

V gene TRBV9 combines with J gene TRBJ1-3; D gene ambiguous. Germline CDR1 SGDLS, CDR2 YYNGEE. Deletions cut 4 bases from V and 0 bases from J, with 17 bases between. The CDR3 loop spans 17 amino acids. The CDR3 protein is CASSPQWRIFSGNTIYF. CDR3 DNA: TGTGCCAGCAGCCCCCAATGGCGGATCTTCTCTGGAAACACCATATATTTT.

The chain couples TRBV7-9 to TRBJ2-7, with 9 bases matching TRBD2. The J segment lost 3 bases and the V segment lost 3 bases, leaving 3 bases of the junction unmatched. Germline assignment: CDR1 SEHNR and CDR2 FQNEAQ (reference sequence). The CDR3 runs to 14 residues. DNA for the CDR3: TGTGCCAGCAGCTTGCGGGGGGGTCTCTACGAGCAGTACTTC. Its translation: CASSLRGGLYEQYF.

V usage is TRBV29-1 and J usage is TRBJ2-1; D possibly corresponds to TRBD2 (5 bases). The CDR3 is 13 amino acids. Germline V gene lookup returns CDR1 SQVTM and CDR2 ANQGSEA. Trimming shortened V by 2 bases and J by 4 bases, and 9 bases separated the two germline ends. In nucleotides, the CDR3 is TGCAGCGTTGAACGGGAACATTACAATGAGCAGTTCTTC. As protein: CSVEREHYNEQFF.

This sequence joins TRBV20-1 and TRBJ2-3; possible D gene TRBD2, 6 bases. Trimming took 0 bases from V and 8 from J, leaving 18 bases between them. This CDR3 spans 15 amino acids. Germline values: CDR1 DFQATT, CDR2 SNEGSKA (reference sequence). CDR3 sequence (DNA): TGCAGTGCTAGAGATCAGCGGGTGCTAATCGGTACGCAGTATTTT. Its protein product is CSARDQRVLIGTQYF.

The V and J genes are TRBV20-1 and TRBJ2-7, with D perhaps matching TRBD1 (6 bases). Germline V gene sequence: CDR1 DFQATT, CDR2 SNEGSKA (reference sequence). V was pared by 0 bases and J by 2 bases, with 14 bases between. The CDR3 has 15 residues. The CDR3 DNA is TGCAGTGCTAGAGATCTCCGCAGGGGTACCTACGAGCAGTACTTC. Its protein product is CSARDLRRGTYEQYF.

This rearrangement joins TRBV5-1 to TRBJ2-1, with D perhaps matching TRBD2 (5 bases). Trimming shortened V by 3 bases and J by 2 bases, and 9 bases separated the two germline ends. This CDR3 is 14 amino acids long. Germline V gene sequence: CDR1 SGHRS, CDR2 YFSETQ. As DNA, the CDR3 is TGCGCCAGCAGCTACGGGGTCCCCTACAATGAGCAGTTCTTC. This codes for CASSYGVPYNEQFF.

In this sample, this clonotype turned up a few times. V is TRBV4-1 and J is TRBJ1-2; D might be TRBD1 (5 bases). Per the germline V gene, CDR1 is MGHRA and CDR2 is YSYEKL. With 3 bases removed from V and 7 bases from J, the gap between germline ends came to 18 bases. The CDR3 contains 15 residues. The CDR3 sequence: CASSQHSLQGSGYTF. The CDR3 DNA is TGCGCCAGCAGCCAGCATAGTCTTCAGGGAAGTGGCTACACCTTC.

The V and J genes are TRBV2 and TRBJ2-2; D remains unclear. Germline CDR1 is SNHLY and CDR2 is FYNNEI. V gave up 6 bases and J gave up 4 bases, with 12 bases separating them. The CDR3 covers 14 residues. The DNA for the CDR3 is TGTGCCAGCAGGTCAAGGACGGGCACCGGGGAGCTGTTTTTT. Its translation is CASRSRTGTGELFF.

The gene calls are TRBV20-1 and TRBJ2-1; 8 bases fit TRBD2. V trimming: 6 bases; J trimming: 8 bases; junction bases outside the gene matches: 12. The germline CDR1 and CDR2 sequences are DFQATT and SNEGSKA (reference sequence). The CDR3 runs to 14 residues. The DNA for the CDR3 is TGCAGTGCAGGACCGGGACTAGGAGACTATGAGCAGTTCTTC. This translates into CSAGPGLGDYEQFF.

The rearrangement links TRBV5-1 to TRBJ2-5; D is uncertain. The germline CDR1 and CDR2 sequences are SGHRS and YFSETQ. V lost 0 bases, J lost 5 bases, and 11 bases lay in between. The CDR3 is made up of 14 amino acids. The CDR3 DNA follows: TGCGCCAGCAGCTTGGAAGACACCTCCGAGACCCAGTACTTC. Translating it yields CASSLEDTSETQYF.

J is TRBJ2-3 and V is TRBV29-1; no clear D. Trimming stripped 7 bases from V and 6 bases from J, with 11 bases between. The germline gives CDR1 SQVTM, CDR2 ANQGSEA. The length of the CDR3 is 11 residues. CDR3 region: CSGTSLDTQYF. CDR3 in DNA: TGCAGCGGGACCTCTTTGGATACGCAGTATTTT.

This chain links TRBV6-6 with TRBJ2-1; unclear D gene. V gave up 11 bases and J gave up 6 bases, with 11 bases separating them. This CDR3 is built from 11 residues. Germline V gives CDR1 MNHNY, CDR2 SVGAGI (reference sequence). Here the CDR3 DNA reads TGTGCCTCGGACGCGCGCAATGAGCAGTTCTTC. It codes for CASDARNEQFF.